A single sample is the source of the 23 T cell receptor beta chains below, sequenced in a study of T cell repertoires in cytomegalovirus infection. TCRdb itself ran the reads through MiXCR, one entry per CDR3 protein. The table lists around 250,000 distinct CDR3 sequences, about 18% of them singletons, with roughly half in the top ten. The sequencing input was CD8+ T cells from PBMCs. The origin of the receptors is a human donor in good health (CMV status not recorded). Some clones in this sample may be carry-over from other donors' samples.

CDR3 sequence: CASTNRDLSYTF. Written as DNA, the CDR3 is TGTGCCAGCACCAACCGGGACCTCAGCTACACCTTC. V usage is TRBV6-6 and J usage is TRBJ1-2; possibly TRBD1 for D (5 bases). Germline V gene data show CDR1 as MNHNY and CDR2 as SVGAGI (reference sequence). The V end was cut by 7 bases, the J end by 9 bases, with 15 bases between. CDR3 length equals 12 residues.

This clonotype turned up a few times. The rearrangement uses TRBV4-1 and TRBJ2-2, with TRBD1 matching over 8 bases. The CDR3 has 18 residues. After removal of 0 bases from V and 2 bases from J, the junction contained 8 bases not matched to a gene. Germline CDR1 MGHRA, CDR2 YSYEKL. DNA of the CDR3: TGCGCCAGCAGCCAAGACGGTGGGCCAGGGGGCAACACCGGGGAGCTGTTTTTT. Protein sequence: CASSQDGGPGGNTGELFF.

The chain joins TRBV7-6 to TRBJ1-6; possibly TRBD1 for D (6 bases). V was cut by 3 bases and J by 5 bases, with 8 bases left in between. CDR3 length: 14 amino acids. The germline gives CDR1 SGHVS, CDR2 FNYEAQ. For the CDR3, the DNA is TGTGCCAGCAGCTTCAAGGGGGATAATTCACCCCTCCACTTT. As protein: CASSFKGDNSPLHF.

The V gene is TRBV19, the J gene TRBJ2-5; TRBD1 might be the D (6 bases). CDR3 length equals 15 residues. Germline V gene data show CDR1 as LNHDA and CDR2 as SQIVND (reference sequence). V was pared by 9 bases and J by 5 bases, with 22 bases between. CDR3 sequence reads: CARTPSGQFRETQYF. The CDR3 nucleotides read TGTGCCAGAACCCCATCCGGACAGTTCCGGGAGACCCAGTACTTC.

This clonotype was observed many times. This rearrangement joins TRBV7-2 to TRBJ2-3; D is tentatively TRBD1 or TRBD2 (6 bases each). The CDR3 covers 16 residues. With 2 bases removed from V and 2 bases from J, the gap between germline ends came to 14 bases. The germline CDR1 and CDR2 sequences are SGHTA and FQGNSA. CDR3 DNA: TGTGCCAGCAGCTTATTGGGGGGCGGATCCACAGATACGCAGTATTTT. Encoded protein: CASSLLGGGSTDTQYF.

This clonotype came up many times. The chain carries TRBV7-8 and TRBJ2-7; D perhaps matches TRBD1 (5 bases). The CDR3 spans 14 residues. The V end was cut by 2 bases, the J end by 2 bases, with 10 bases between. Germline V gene data show CDR1 as SGHVS and CDR2 as FQNEAQ. The DNA for the CDR3 is TGTGCCAGCAGCTTAACAGGTGTTCCCTACGAGCAGTACTTC. Protein product: CASSLTGVPYEQYF.

The V call is TRBV28, the J call TRBJ2-5; TRBD1 matches 9 bases. Trimming took 3 bases from V and 3 from J; bases not matched to a gene: 5. The CDR3 is 15 amino acids. CDR1 MDHEN and CDR2 SYDVKM come from the germline V gene. The CDR3 loop reads CASSFPTGGEETQYF. CDR3 nucleotides: TGTGCCAGCAGTTTCCCAACAGGGGGCGAAGAGACCCAGTACTTC.

This clonotype was picked up a small number of times. This chain links TRBV29-1 with TRBJ2-5; a possible D gene is TRBD1 (5 bases). This CDR3 has 15 residues. Germline V gene data show CDR1 as SQVTM and CDR2 as ANQGSEA. Trimming shortened V by 5 bases and J by 0 bases, and 16 bases separated the two germline ends. CDR3 sequence reads: CSVIIVGAHQETQYF. Written as DNA, the CDR3 is TGCAGCGTTATCATCGTTGGGGCCCACCAAGAGACCCAGTACTTC.

This rearrangement joins TRBV27 to TRBJ1-2; 7 nucleotides agree with TRBD1. The CDR3 spans 14 residues. With V trimmed by 7 bases and J by 7 bases, 12 bases remained unmatched. The germline V gene has CDR1 MNHEY and CDR2 SMNVEV (reference sequence). The CDR3 DNA reads TGTGCCAGCAAACACGCAGGACAGGTGGCTGGCTACACCTTC. Protein: CASKHAGQVAGYTF.

This clonotype was found a few times. The genes are TRBV12-3 or TRBV12-4 and TRBJ1-2; TRBD1 matches at 11 bases. The CDR3 covers 16 residues. V was clipped by 8 bases and J by 3 bases; unmatched bases: 11. CDR3: CASAPGQGVLDYGYTF. CDR3 DNA: TGTGCCAGCGCACCGGGACAGGGGGTTTTAGACTATGGCTACACCTTC.

This clonotype appeared a few times. The gene calls are TRBV4-2 and TRBJ2-1; TRBD2 matches 14 bases. V was clipped by 4 bases and J by 8 bases; unmatched bases: 7. The CDR3 length is 16 residues. Germline V gene data show CDR1 as LGHNA and CDR2 as YNFKEQ. As DNA, the CDR3 is TGTGCCAGCAGCCCCGGACTAGCGGGGGGATCCGATGAGCAGTTCTTC. This codes for CASSPGLAGGSDEQFF.

Many counts were recorded for this clonotype. V is TRBV7-6 and J is TRBJ2-3, with 14 bases fitting TRBD2. The trim removed 5 bases at V and 3 bases at J, leaving 4 bases unmatched. Germline V gives CDR1 SGHVS, CDR2 FNYEAQ. The CDR3 totals 16 residues. The CDR3 region is CASSPRTSGGTDTQYF. For the CDR3, the DNA is TGTGCCAGCAGCCCCCGGACTAGCGGGGGGACAGATACGCAGTATTTT.

This clonotype has only a few counts. The rearrangement joins TRBV15 to TRBJ2-1; D gene unclear. Germline loops: CDR1 LNHNV, CDR2 YYDKDF (reference sequence). The CDR3 loop spans 13 amino acids. V was cut by 0 bases and J by 8 bases, with 8 bases left in between. In nucleotides, the CDR3 is TGTGCCACCAGCAGAGATAGTAGAGATGAGCAGTTCTTC. Protein sequence: CATSRDSRDEQFF.

Many counts were recorded for this clonotype. The genes are TRBV7-8 and TRBJ2-1; 16 nucleotides align to TRBD2. V dropped 5 bases and J dropped 6; count of bases not matched to a gene: 10. CDR1 is SGHVS, CDR2 FQNEAQ, per germline. The CDR3 covers 18 residues. DNA of the CDR3: TGTGCCAGCAGCCCTGGGACTAGCGGGGGGGCCTACCTCAATGAGCAGTTCTTC. Translating gives CASSPGTSGGAYLNEQFF. Looking up the rest from reference TRBV7-8 and TRBJ2-1 gives the full variable domain: GAGVSQSPRYKVAKRGQDVALRCDPISGHVSLFWYQQALGQGPEFLTYFQNEAQLDKSGLPSDRFFAERPEGSVSTLKIQRTQQEDSAVYLCASSPGTSGGAYLNEQFFGPGTRLTVL.

The chain uses TRBV7-9 and TRBJ1-2; the D gene is possibly TRBD1 (5 bases). The CDR3 length is 15 residues. Trimming cost V 5 bases and J 2 bases, with 15 bases left between them. The germline V gene has CDR1 SEHNR and CDR2 FQNEAQ (reference sequence). The CDR3 nucleotides read TGTGCCAGCAGCCCAACGGGGGGTGAGAACTATGGCTACACCTTC. It is translated as CASSPTGGENYGYTF.

The J gene is TRBJ1-5, the V gene TRBV27, with D tentatively TRBD1 (5 bases). Trimming took off 10 bases at V and 5 bases at J, with 21 bases between the two ends. Germline V gives CDR1 MNHEY, CDR2 SMNVEV (reference sequence). There are 15 residues in the CDR3. CDR3 DNA sequence: TGTGCCAACAGCTTAAGTCGGGGGATCGATCAGCCCCAGCATTTT. Its translation: CANSLSRGIDQPQHF.

This clonotype has a count of ten or more. V usage is TRBV7-3 and J usage is TRBJ1-5, with a weak D call TRBD1 (5 bases). Deletions cut 1 base from V and 5 bases from J, with 12 bases between. Germline loops: CDR1 SGHTA, CDR2 FQGTGA. CDR3 length: 15 residues. The CDR3 region is CASSLRAGRDQPQHF. DNA for the CDR3: TGTGCCAGCAGCTTAAGGGCAGGGCGGGATCAGCCCCAGCATTTT.

This clonotype was detected many times. The rearrangement joins TRBV12-3 or TRBV12-4 to TRBJ2-1; D is possibly TRBD2 (5 bases). This CDR3 region has 15 residues. V was trimmed by 7 bases and J by 0 bases, leaving 13 bases between them. The CDR3 coding sequence is TGTGCCAGCACCTTTGGGGAGAGCTCCTACAATGAGCAGTTCTTC. It specifies CASTFGESSYNEQFF.

The J gene is TRBJ1-1, the V gene TRBV5-5, with D perhaps matching TRBD1 (5 bases). V lost 1 base and J 5 bases, leaving 9 bases between the germline ends. Germline loops: CDR1 SGHKS, CDR2 YYEKEE (reference sequence). This CDR3 region has 13 residues. The CDR3 protein is CASSLIGGTEAFF. The CDR3 bases are TGTGCCAGCAGCTTGATCGGGGGGACTGAAGCTTTCTTT.

The genes are TRBV19 and TRBJ2-7, with 10 bases matching TRBD2. The CDR3 extends over 16 amino acids. CDR1 is LNHDA, CDR2 SQIVND, per germline (reference sequence). With V trimmed by 6 bases and J by 1 base, 9 bases remained unmatched. The CDR3 loop reads CASSPILAGPSYEQYF. CDR3 DNA: TGTGCCAGTAGCCCGATACTAGCGGGGCCGTCCTACGAGCAGTACTTC. Full variable domain (outside the CDR3, taken from reference TRBV19 and TRBJ2-7): DGGITQSPKYLFRKEGQNVTLSCEQNLNHDAMYWYRQDPGQGLRLIYYSQIVNDFQKGDIAEGYSVSREKKESFPLTVTSAQKNPTAFYLCASSPILAGPSYEQYFGPGTRLTVT.

The genes are TRBV20-1 and TRBJ1-2; D remains unclear. The CDR3 runs 14 residues. Trimming cost V 0 bases and J 8 bases, with 16 bases left between them. CDR1 and CDR2 (germline): DFQATT, SNEGSKA (reference sequence). In nucleotides, the CDR3 is TGCAGTGCTAGAGATATAGGGCAGATAGAGGGCTACACCTTC. It yields the protein CSARDIGQIEGYTF.

This clonotype was seen a handful of times. This sequence joins TRBV20-1 and TRBJ1-1; 8 bases align to TRBD1. This CDR3 has 14 residues. Germline-derived CDR1 and CDR2 are DFQATT and SNEGSKA (reference sequence). Trimming took 0 bases from V and 7 from J; bases not matched to a gene: 7. The CDR3 sequence is CSAREPTGEGEAFF. The CDR3 DNA reads as TGCAGTGCTAGAGAACCGACAGGGGAGGGTGAAGCTTTCTTT.

The sample holds a few counts of this clonotype. The rearrangement uses TRBV5-6 and TRBJ1-6, with D uncertain. CDR1 SGHDT and CDR2 YYEEEE come from the germline V gene. V was pared by 4 bases and J by 10 bases, with 15 bases between. This CDR3 has 14 residues. CDR3 sequence: CASSLSGVSSPLHF. CDR3 DNA: TGTGCCAGCAGCCTGAGCGGGGTGTCGTCACCCCTCCACTTT.